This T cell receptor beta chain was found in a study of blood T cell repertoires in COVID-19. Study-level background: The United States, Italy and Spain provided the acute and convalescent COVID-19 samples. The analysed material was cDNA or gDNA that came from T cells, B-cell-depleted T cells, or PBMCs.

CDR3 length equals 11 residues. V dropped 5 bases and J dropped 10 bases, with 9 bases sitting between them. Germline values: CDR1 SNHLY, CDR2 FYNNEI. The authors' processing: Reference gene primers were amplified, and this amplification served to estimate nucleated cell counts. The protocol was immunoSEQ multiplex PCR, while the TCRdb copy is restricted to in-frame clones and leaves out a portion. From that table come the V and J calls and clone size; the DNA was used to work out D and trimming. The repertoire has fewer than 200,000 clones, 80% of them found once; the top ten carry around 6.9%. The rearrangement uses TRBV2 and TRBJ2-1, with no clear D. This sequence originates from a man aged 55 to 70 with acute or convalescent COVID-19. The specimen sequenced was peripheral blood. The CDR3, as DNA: TGTGCCAGCAGTTCCTCGCAGGAGCAGTTCTTC. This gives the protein CASSSSQEQFF.